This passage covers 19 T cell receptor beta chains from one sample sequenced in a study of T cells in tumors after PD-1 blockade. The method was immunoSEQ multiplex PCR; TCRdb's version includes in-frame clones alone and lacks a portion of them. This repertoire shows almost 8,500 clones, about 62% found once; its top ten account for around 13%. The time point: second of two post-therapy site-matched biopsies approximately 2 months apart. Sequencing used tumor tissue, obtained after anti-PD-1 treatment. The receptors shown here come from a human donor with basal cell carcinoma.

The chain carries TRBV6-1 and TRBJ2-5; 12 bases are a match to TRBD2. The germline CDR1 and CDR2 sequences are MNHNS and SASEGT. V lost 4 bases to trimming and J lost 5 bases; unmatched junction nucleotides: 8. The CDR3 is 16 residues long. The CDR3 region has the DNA TGTGCCAGCAGTGCCGCTAGCGGGGGGGCTCGGGAGACCCAGTACTTC. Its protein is CASSAASGGARETQYF.

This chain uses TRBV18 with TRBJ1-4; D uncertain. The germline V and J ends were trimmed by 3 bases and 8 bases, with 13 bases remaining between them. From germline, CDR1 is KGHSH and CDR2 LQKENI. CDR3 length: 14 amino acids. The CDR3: CASSPTSAGEKLFF. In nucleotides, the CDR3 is TGTGCCAGCTCACCGACTTCGGCGGGCGAAAAACTGTTTTTT.

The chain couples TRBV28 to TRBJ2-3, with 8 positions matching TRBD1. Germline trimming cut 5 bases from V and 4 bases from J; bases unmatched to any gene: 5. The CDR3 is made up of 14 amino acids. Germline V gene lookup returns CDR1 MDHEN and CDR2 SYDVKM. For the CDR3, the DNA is TGTGCCAGCAGTATTACAGGGGGAGCAGATACGCAGTATTTT. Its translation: CASSITGGADTQYF.

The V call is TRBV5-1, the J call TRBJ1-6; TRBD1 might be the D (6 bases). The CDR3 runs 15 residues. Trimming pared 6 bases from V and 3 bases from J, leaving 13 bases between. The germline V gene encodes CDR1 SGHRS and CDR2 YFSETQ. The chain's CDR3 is CASKGGGGYNSPLHF. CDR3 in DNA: TGCGCCAGCAAAGGAGGGGGGGGCTATAATTCACCCCTCCACTTT.

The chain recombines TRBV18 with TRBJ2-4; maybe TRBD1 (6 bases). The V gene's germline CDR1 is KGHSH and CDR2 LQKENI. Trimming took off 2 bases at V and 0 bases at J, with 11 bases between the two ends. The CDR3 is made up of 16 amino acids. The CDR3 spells CASSPGTPRAKNIQYF. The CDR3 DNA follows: TGTGCCAGCTCACCAGGGACACCACGAGCCAAAAACATTCAGTACTTC.

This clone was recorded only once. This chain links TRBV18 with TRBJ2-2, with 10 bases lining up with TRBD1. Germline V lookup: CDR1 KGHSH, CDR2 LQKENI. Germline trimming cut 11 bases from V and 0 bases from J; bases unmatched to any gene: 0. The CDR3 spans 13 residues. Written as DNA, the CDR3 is TGTGCCGGGACAGGGGCGAACACCGGGGAGCTGTTTTTT. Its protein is CAGTGANTGELFF. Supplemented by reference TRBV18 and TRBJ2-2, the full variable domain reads NAGVMQNPRHLVRRRGQEARLRCSPMKGHSHVYWYRQLPEEGLKFMVYLQKENIIDESGMPKERFSAEFPKEGPSILRIQQVVRGDSAAYFCAGTGANTGELFFGEGSRLTVL.

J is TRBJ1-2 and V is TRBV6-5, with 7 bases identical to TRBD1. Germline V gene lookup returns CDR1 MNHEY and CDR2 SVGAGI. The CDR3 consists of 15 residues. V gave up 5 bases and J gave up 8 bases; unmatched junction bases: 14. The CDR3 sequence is CASSRGQDRGRGYTF. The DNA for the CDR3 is TGTGCCAGCAGTAGAGGACAGGATAGAGGGAGAGGCTACACCTTC.

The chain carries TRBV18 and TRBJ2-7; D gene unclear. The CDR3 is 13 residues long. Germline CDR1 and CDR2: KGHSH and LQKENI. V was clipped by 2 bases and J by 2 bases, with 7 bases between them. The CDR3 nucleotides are TGTGCCAGCTCACCATACCCTGCCTACGAGCAGTACTTC. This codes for CASSPYPAYEQYF.

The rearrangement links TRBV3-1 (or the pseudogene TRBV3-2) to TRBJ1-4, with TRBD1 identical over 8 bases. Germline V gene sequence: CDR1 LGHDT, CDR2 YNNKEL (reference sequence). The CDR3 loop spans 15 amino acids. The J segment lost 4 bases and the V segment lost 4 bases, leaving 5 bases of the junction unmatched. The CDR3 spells CASSRRQGINEKLFF. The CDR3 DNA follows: TGTGCCAGCAGCCGCCGACAGGGGATTAATGAAAAACTGTTTTTT.

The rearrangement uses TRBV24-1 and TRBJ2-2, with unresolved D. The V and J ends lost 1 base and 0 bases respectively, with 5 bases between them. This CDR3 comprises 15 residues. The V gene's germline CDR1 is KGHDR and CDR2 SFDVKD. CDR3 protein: CATSDLRTNTGELFF. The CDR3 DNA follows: TGTGCCACCAGTGATTTAAGGACGAACACCGGGGAGCTGTTTTTT.

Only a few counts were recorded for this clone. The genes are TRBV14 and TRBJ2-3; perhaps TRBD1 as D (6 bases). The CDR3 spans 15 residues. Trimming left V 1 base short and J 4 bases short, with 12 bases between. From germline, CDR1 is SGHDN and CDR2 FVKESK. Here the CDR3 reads CASSQGGTIADTQYF. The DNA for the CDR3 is TGTGCCAGCAGCCAAGGTGGGACAATTGCAGATACGCAGTATTTT.

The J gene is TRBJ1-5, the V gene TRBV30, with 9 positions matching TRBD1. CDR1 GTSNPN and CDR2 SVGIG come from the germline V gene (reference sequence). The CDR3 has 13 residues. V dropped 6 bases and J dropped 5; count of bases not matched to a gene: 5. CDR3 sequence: CACRRTGDQPQHF. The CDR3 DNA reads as TGTGCCTGCCGCCGGACAGGGGATCAGCCCCAGCATTTT. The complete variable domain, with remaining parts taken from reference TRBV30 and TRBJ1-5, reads SQTIHQWPATLVQPVGSPLSLECTVEGTSNPNLYWYRQAAGRGLQLLFYSVGIGQISSEVPQNLSASRPQDRQFILSSKKLLLSDSGFYLCACRRTGDQPQHFGDGTRLSIL.

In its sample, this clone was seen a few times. The CDR3 loop reads CASSLGGLSSGNTIYF. As DNA, the CDR3 is TGCGCCAGCAGCTTGGGGGGACTCAGCTCTGGAAACACCATATATTTT. V and J are TRBV5-1 and TRBJ1-3; D might be TRBD1 (5 bases). CDR3 size: 16 residues. Deletions cut 0 bases from V and 0 bases from J, with 10 bases between. Germline V gene data show CDR1 as SGHRS and CDR2 as YFSETQ.

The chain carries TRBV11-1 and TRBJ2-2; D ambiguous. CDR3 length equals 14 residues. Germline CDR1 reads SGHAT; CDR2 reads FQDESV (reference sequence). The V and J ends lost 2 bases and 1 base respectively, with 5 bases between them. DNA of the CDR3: TGTGCCAGCAGCTTATACAAGAACACCGGGGAGCTGTTTTTT. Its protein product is CASSLYKNTGELFF.

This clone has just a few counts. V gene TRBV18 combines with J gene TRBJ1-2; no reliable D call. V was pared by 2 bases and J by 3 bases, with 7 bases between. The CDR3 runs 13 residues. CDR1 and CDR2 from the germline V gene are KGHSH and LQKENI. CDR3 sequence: CASSPRGDYGYTF. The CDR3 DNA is TGTGCCAGCTCACCAAGAGGAGACTATGGCTACACCTTC.

The chain's CDR3 is CSPELGYTF. CDR3 nucleotides: TGCAGCCCCGAACTTGGCTACACCTTC. The chain links TRBV29-1 to TRBJ1-2; D unresolved. The CDR3 runs 9 residues. Germline assignment: CDR1 SQVTM and CDR2 ANQGSEA. Trimming removed 8 bases at V and 7 bases at J, with 8 bases between.

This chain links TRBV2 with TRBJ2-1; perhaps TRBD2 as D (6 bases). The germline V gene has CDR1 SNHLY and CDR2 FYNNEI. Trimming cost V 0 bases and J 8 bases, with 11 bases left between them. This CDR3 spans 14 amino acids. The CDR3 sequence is CASSEALPGDEQFF. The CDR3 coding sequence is TGTGCCAGCAGTGAAGCTCTCCCGGGGGATGAGCAGTTCTTC. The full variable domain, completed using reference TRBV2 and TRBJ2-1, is EPEVTQTPSHQVTQMGQEVILRCVPISNHLYFYWYRQILGQKVEFLVSFYNNEISEKSEIFDDQFSVERPDGSNFTLKIRSTKLEDSAMYFCASSEALPGDEQFFGPGTRLTVL.

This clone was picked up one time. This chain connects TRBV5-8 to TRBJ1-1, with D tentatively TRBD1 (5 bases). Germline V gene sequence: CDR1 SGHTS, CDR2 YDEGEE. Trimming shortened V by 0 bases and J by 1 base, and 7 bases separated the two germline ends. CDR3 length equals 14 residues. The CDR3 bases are TGTGCCAGCAGCTTGGACGGGGGGAACACTGAAGCTTTCTTT. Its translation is CASSLDGGNTEAFF.

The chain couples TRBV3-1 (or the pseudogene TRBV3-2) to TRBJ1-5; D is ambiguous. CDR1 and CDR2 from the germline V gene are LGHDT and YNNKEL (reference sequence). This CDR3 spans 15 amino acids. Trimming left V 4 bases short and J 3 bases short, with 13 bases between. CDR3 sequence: CASSLFPGPNQPQHF. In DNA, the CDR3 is TGTGCCAGCAGCCTATTTCCGGGCCCCAATCAGCCCCAGCATTTT.